Listed below are T cell receptor beta chains from one sample, sequenced in a study of T cell clones after liver transplantation. Generated by immunoSEQ multiplex PCR, the TCRdb table keeps only in-frame clones and is missing some. The table lists 93,000 or so clones, 80% to 90% of them singletons. This material consisted of CD4+ T cells from blood, taken approximately 45 months after liver transplant. Receptor source: a human patient who received a liver transplant. The graft donor may be the source of some T cells. The CDR3 runs from the conserved cysteine through the conserved F or W. D genes are given only for firm matches. Expanded clones get a size class; other rows say once, few or many, or leave the size out.

J	V	size	D	DNA	CDR3
TRBJ1-2	TRBV5-1	NA	NA	TGCGCCAGCAGCTTGGGATTCTCTATTAATTTAGGCTACACCTTC	CASSLGFSINLGYTF
TRBJ2-2	TRBV7-9	once	TRBD2	TGTGCCAGCAGCTTAGTACTAGCGGTTATTGGCACCGGGGAGCTGTTTTTT	CASSLVLAVIGTGELFF
TRBJ1-1	TRBV7-9	NA	TRBD1	TGTGCCAGCAGCCCCCGGACAGGGAGGACGGACACTGAAGCTTTCTTT	CASSPRTGRTDTEAFF
TRBJ2-2	TRBV11-2	NA	NA	TGTGCCAGCAGCACCCAAGTGTACCCGAGGACCGGGGAGCTGTTTTTT	CASSTQVYPRTGELFF
TRBJ2-1	TRBV6-1	NA	TRBD2	TGTGCCAGCAGTGATCTAGCGGGGGGCTCCTACAATGAGCAGTTCTTC	CASSDLAGGSYNEQFF
TRBJ2-2	TRBV9	few	NA	TGTGCCAGCAGCGTAGCTTCTAGCCCCGGGGAGCTGTTTTTT	CASSVASSPGELFF
TRBJ2-1	TRBV5-1	NA	TRBD2	TGCGCCAGCAGCTTGACTAGCGGGAGTGGCGATGAGCAGTTCTTC	CASSLTSGSGDEQFF
TRBJ2-3	TRBV28	NA	NA	TGTGCCACCCAGCTCCAGGGAAGCACAGATACGCAGTATTTT	CATQLQGSTDTQYF
TRBJ2-2	TRBV11-2	NA	NA	TGTGCCAGCAGCTTAGCCTGGGGTAGCGGGGAGCTGTTTTTT	CASSLAWGSGELFF
TRBJ2-3	TRBV28	once	TRBD2	TGTGCCAGCAGTTTGAGCGGGAGAGGCGCAGATACGCAGTATTTT	CASSLSGRGADTQYF
TRBJ2-3	TRBV2	NA	TRBD1	TGTGCCAGCAGGGGGACAGGGGCCCCTCCAGATACGCAGTATTTT	CASRGTGAPPDTQYF
TRBJ2-7	TRBV7-2	NA	TRBD1	TGTGCCAGCAGCCTCGAGGCAGGGGGAATTTACGAGCAGTACTTC	CASSLEAGGIYEQYF
TRBJ2-1	TRBV7-6	NA	NA	TGTGCCAGCAGCTTAGGGGTAGGCTCCTACAATGAGCAGTTCTTC	CASSLGVGSYNEQFF
TRBJ2-7	TRBV7-3	NA	TRBD1	TGTGCCAGCAGCTTACCTGAAGGGGGCATCTACGAGCAGTACTTC	CASSLPEGGIYEQYF
TRBJ2-2	TRBV7-2	NA	NA	TGTGCCAGCAGCTTAGGGGCGAACACCGGGGAGCTGTTTTTT	CASSLGANTGELFF
TRBJ1-6	TRBV5-1	NA	NA	TGCGCCAGCAGCCGCCAGGCTGCCAGCTCCTATAATTCACCCCTCCACTTT	CASSRQAASSYNSPLHF
TRBJ1-2	TRBV28	NA	NA	TGTGCCAGCACCCCCGATTGGGGGGCCTATGGCTACACCTTC	CASTPDWGAYGYTF
TRBJ2-1	TRBV19	NA	NA	TGTGCCAGTAGTACAAAGAGGGGCTCCTACAATGAGCAGTTCTTC	CASSTKRGSYNEQFF
TRBJ2-1	TRBV12-5	NA	NA	TGTGCTAGTGGTTTTGGGGCTAACTCCTACAATGAGCAGTTCTTC	CASGFGANSYNEQFF
TRBJ1-1	TRBV7-6	NA	TRBD1	TGTGCCAGCAGCCCTAACAGGGGGGTAAACACTGAAGCTTTCTTT	CASSPNRGVNTEAFF
TRBJ2-1	TRBV7-9	NA	NA	TGTGCCAGCAGCCCCCCCATGGGGACCCTACTCAACAATGAGCAGTTCTTC	CASSPPMGTLLNNEQFF
TRBJ2-1	TRBV10-3	few	TRBD1	TGTGCCATCAGTACGGGACAGGACACCAATGAGCAGTTCTTC	CAISTGQDTNEQFF
TRBJ1-1	TRBV6-5	few	NA	TGTGCCAGCAGCCAACACGCGAACACTGAAGCTTTCTTT	CASSQHANTEAFF
TRBJ2-7	TRBV11-2	NA	NA	TGTGCCAGCAGCGGCCTTTACGAGCAGTACTTC	CASSGLYEQYF
TRBJ2-7	TRBV7-3	NA	TRBD2	TGTGCCAGCGAGCTTACTCGCCTACGAGCGGGGAGCGAGCAGTACTTC	CASELTRLRAGSEQYF
TRBJ1-2	TRBV10-3	NA	NA	TGTGCCATCAGCCGCGACGGGGACCCTAACTATGGCTACACCTTC	CAISRDGDPNYGYTF
TRBJ2-1	TRBV2	NA	TRBD2	TGTGCCAGCAGTGCGACTAGCGGAAGGAATGAGCAGTTCTTC	CASSATSGRNEQFF
TRBJ2-5	TRBV7-3	NA	NA	TGTGCCAGCAGCTTGGGGGGGCTAGAGACCCAGTACTTC	CASSLGGLETQYF
TRBJ1-1	TRBV6-5	few	NA	TGTGCCAGCAGTACGGGGACAAGGTCGAACACTGAAGCTTTCTTT	CASSTGTRSNTEAFF
TRBJ1-2	TRBV25-1	NA	NA	TGTGCCAGCAGTTCGCAGGGGCTCTATGGCTACACCTTC	CASSSQGLYGYTF
TRBJ2-7	TRBV29-1	NA	TRBD1	TGCAGCGTTGGAGGGCAGGGGGTTTACGAGCAGTACTTC	CSVGGQGVYEQYF
TRBJ1-6	TRBV6-5	NA	NA	TGTGCCAGCAGTTCCCGGACGGTCGGCAATTCACCCCTCCACTTT	CASSSRTVGNSPLHF
TRBJ1-4	TRBV4-1	NA	NA	TGCGCCAGCAGCCAAGTGCTTGAGGAACTGTTTTTT	CASSQVLEELFF
TRBJ2-7	TRBV6-5	once	NA	TGTGCCAGCAGTTCAACAGTCTCCTACGAGCAGTACTTC	CASSSTVSYEQYF
TRBJ2-1	TRBV30	NA	NA	TGTGCCTGGAGTGCGGGACCTCTTGGGATAAATGAGCAGTTCTTC	CAWSAGPLGINEQFF
TRBJ2-1	TRBV9	NA	NA	TGTGCCAGCAGCGTGACCACGGGAGAGCAGTTCTTC	CASSVTTGEQFF
TRBJ1-1	TRBV29-1	NA	NA	TGCAGCGTCCTCCGGGATTGGAACACTGAAGCTTTCTTT	CSVLRDWNTEAFF
TRBJ2-1	TRBV20-1	NA	NA	TGCAGTGCTAGTATCAATGAGCAGTTCTTC	CSASINEQFF
TRBJ2-1	TRBV28	NA	NA	TGTGCCAGCAGCCCCCCTGGGGAACGGAATGAGCAGTTCTTC	CASSPPGERNEQFF
TRBJ1-2	TRBV15	NA	NA	TGTGCCACCAGCATCGGGGGTTCCTCCTATGGCTACACCTTC	CATSIGGSSYGYTF
TRBJ1-5	TRBV12-5	NA	NA	TGTGCTAGTGGCCTTGGGTCAGGGACCAATCAGCCCCAGCATTTT	CASGLGSGTNQPQHF
TRBJ1-4	TRBV19	NA	NA	TGTGCCGCCTCTCGGGGCGCCCGCCCAGAAAAACTGTTTTTT	CAASRGARPEKLFF
TRBJ2-7	TRBV18	NA	TRBD2	TGTGCCAGCTCACCGACCACAATAGCGGGCGAGCAGTACTTC	CASSPTTIAGEQYF
TRBJ1-5	TRBV7-2	NA	NA	TGTGCCAGCAGCTTGAACATCTATAGCAATCAGCCCCAGCATTTT	CASSLNIYSNQPQHF
TRBJ2-7	TRBV27	NA	NA	TGTGCCAGCAGTTTCGGGACCTCCGGGAGTTACGAGCAGTACTTC	CASSFGTSGSYEQYF
TRBJ2-2	TRBV5-1	NA	TRBD1	TGCGCCAGCAGCCCTGGGACAGGGAGGCAAACCGGGGAGCTGTTTTTT	CASSPGTGRQTGELFF
TRBJ2-5	TRBV2	NA	NA	TGTGCCAGCAGACAAGAGACCCAGTACTTC	CASRQETQYF
TRBJ2-3	TRBV6-5	NA	NA	TGTGCCAGCAGTTACTTTTCGTCGGGAAGCACAGATACGCAGTATTTT	CASSYFSSGSTDTQYF
TRBJ2-2	TRBV5-1	once	TRBD1	TGCGCCAGCGGCAGGGGGCCAGGCACCGGGGAGCTGTTTTTT	CASGRGPGTGELFF
TRBJ2-6	TRBV7-6	NA	NA	TGTGCCAGCAGCCCAACGGCAGGGGCTGGGGCCAACGTCCTGACTTTC	CASSPTAGAGANVLTF
TRBJ1-5	TRBV6-1	NA	TRBD1	TGTGCCAGCGTACGGGACAGTCAACAGCCCCAGCATTTT	CASVRDSQQPQHF
TRBJ1-5	TRBV19	few	TRBD1	TGTGCCAGTAGTCCCCGAGCCAGGGGGAATCAGCCCCAGCATTTT	CASSPRARGNQPQHF
TRBJ2-3	TRBV7-8	NA	TRBD2	TGTGCCAGCAGCTTACGGCGACTAGCGGGAGACACAGATACGCAGTATTTT	CASSLRRLAGDTDTQYF
TRBJ1-1	TRBV6-6	NA	NA	TGTGCCAGCAGAGCTGGGAACACTGAAGCTTTCTTT	CASRAGNTEAFF
TRBJ1-5	TRBV5-1	few	NA	TGCGCCAGCAGCTTGGAACAGGGCCATCAGCCCCAGCATTTT	CASSLEQGHQPQHF